This passage covers 23 T cell receptor beta chains from one sample sequenced in a study of blood T cell repertoires in COVID-19. Measured with immunoSEQ multiplex PCR; TCRdb has only the in-frame clones, and not every one. The repertoire consists of about 78,000 clones, with around 80% occurring once and the leading ten covering 4.5% to 7%. Material: peripheral blood. The receptor set was obtained from a man aged 60 to 69 with active or convalescent COVID-19.

This sequence joins TRBV6-2 or TRBV6-3 and TRBJ2-5; 9 positions agree with TRBD1. From germline, CDR1 is MNHEY and CDR2 SVGEGT. There are 15 residues in the CDR3. V lost 0 bases to trimming and J lost 8 bases; unmatched junction nucleotides: 7. The CDR3 DNA reads TGTGCCAGCAGTTACTCGACAGGGGGGGCCCGAACCCAGTACTTC. As protein: CASSYSTGGARTQYF.

The genes are TRBV19 and TRBJ2-1; 12 bases align to TRBD2. The CDR3 covers 20 residues. V was clipped by 4 bases and J by 0 bases; unmatched bases: 13. Germline V gene sequence: CDR1 LNHDA, CDR2 SQIVND (reference sequence). The CDR3 DNA reads as TGTGCCAGTAGTAAATCCGGGACTAGCGGGTATCAGAGCTCCTACAATGAGCAGTTCTTC. It specifies CASSKSGTSGYQSSYNEQFF.

This clone was seen only once. The rearrangement links TRBV5-4 to TRBJ1-4; TRBD1 matches at 8 bases. This CDR3 contains 16 residues. Germline CDR1 reads SGHNT; CDR2 reads YYREEE (reference sequence). Trimming cost V 4 bases and J 8 bases; bases outside gene matches: 13. The CDR3 nucleotides are TGTGCCAGCAGCACAAAACAGGACAGGGAGGAAGAAAAACTGTTTTTT. This gives the protein CASSTKQDREEEKLFF.

CDR3 region: CASSSGAGGAYEQYF. Written as DNA, the CDR3 is TGTGCCAGTAGTAGTGGAGCGGGGGGGGCATACGAGCAGTACTTC. The V and J genes are TRBV19 and TRBJ2-7; TRBD2 aligns across 10 bases. J lost 4 bases, V lost 4 bases, and 7 bases had no gene match. CDR1 and CDR2 (germline): LNHDA, SQIVND (reference sequence). This CDR3 has 15 amino acids.

The chain has TRBV19 and TRBJ2-3; possibly TRBD1 for D (7 bases). Trimming took 3 bases from V and 3 from J, leaving 13 bases between them. CDR3 length: 15 residues. Germline CDR1 is LNHDA and CDR2 is SQIVND (reference sequence). CDR3 in amino acids: CASSMGQGGTDTQYF. The CDR3 region has the DNA TGTGCCAGTAGTATGGGGCAGGGGGGAACAGATACGCAGTATTTT.

The V call is TRBV5-6, the J call TRBJ2-5; the D is unclear. Germline CDR1 is SGHDT and CDR2 is YYEEEE. This CDR3 spans 13 amino acids. V shed 2 bases and J shed 1 base, with 6 bases lying between them. The chain's CDR3 is CASSFRFQETQYF. The CDR3 DNA reads as TGTGCCAGCAGCTTTAGATTCCAAGAGACCCAGTACTTC.

This sequence joins TRBV6-2 or TRBV6-3 and TRBJ1-2, with D perhaps matching TRBD1 (6 bases). From germline, CDR1 is MNHEY and CDR2 SVGEGT. This CDR3 has 13 residues. Between the trimmed V and J ends, which lost 6 bases and 4 bases, there was a span of 12 bases. The CDR3 protein is CASSLGQSYGYTF. For the CDR3, the DNA is TGTGCCAGCAGCCTGGGACAAAGCTATGGCTACACCTTC.

This clone was observed a few times. The V gene is TRBV6-5, the J gene TRBJ2-3; D is undetermined. Germline V lookup: CDR1 MNHEY, CDR2 SVGAGI. This CDR3 region has 15 residues. Trimming took off 0 bases at V and 4 bases at J, with 11 bases between the two ends. The CDR3 nucleotides read TGTGCCAGCAGTTACTCTGTCCTCCGCGCAGATACGCAGTATTTT. As protein: CASSYSVLRADTQYF.

The genes are TRBV9 and TRBJ2-2; D gene uncertain. The CDR3 totals 15 residues. Trimming left V 4 bases short and J 1 base short, with 11 bases between. From germline, CDR1 is SGDLS and CDR2 YYNGEE. As DNA, the CDR3 is TGTGCCAGCAGCCTCGATCCCAGGAACACCGGGGAGCTGTTTTTT. As protein: CASSLDPRNTGELFF. The entire variable domain, with the rest obtained from reference TRBV9 and TRBJ2-2, is as follows: DSGVTQTPKHLITATGQRVTLRCSPRSGDLSVYWYQQSLDQGLQFLIQYYNGEERAKGNILERFSAQQFPDLHSELNLSSLELGDSALYFCASSLDPRNTGELFFGEGSRLTVL.

The chain couples TRBV6-5 to TRBJ1-2, with D unclear. The CDR3 extends over 13 amino acids. The germline CDR1 and CDR2 sequences are MNHEY and SVGAGI. Trimming stripped 7 bases from V and 6 bases from J, with 15 bases between. The CDR3 sequence: CASIGREKHGYTF. The CDR3 DNA reads as TGTGCCAGCATTGGACGGGAAAAGCATGGCTACACCTTC.

The rearrangement links TRBV11-2 to TRBJ2-1; TRBD1 might be the D (5 bases). The CDR3 extends over 16 amino acids. Germline values: CDR1 SGHAT, CDR2 FQNNGV. The germline V and J ends were trimmed by 5 bases and 4 bases, with 18 bases remaining between them. The CDR3 DNA sequence: TGTGCCAGCAGCCCCACAGGTTCCTATTCGTACAATGAGCAGTTCTTC. As protein: CASSPTGSYSYNEQFF.

V and J are TRBV18 and TRBJ1-1; D perhaps matches TRBD1 (6 bases). Germline CDR1 KGHSH, CDR2 LQKENI. The CDR3 is 17 amino acids. Trimming removed 3 bases from V and 4 bases from J, with 21 bases in between. The CDR3, as DNA: TGTGCCAGCTCACCGAACCTACAGGGAATCGATGGCACTGAAGCTTTCTTT. Translating gives CASSPNLQGIDGTEAFF.

The chain couples TRBV11-1 to TRBJ1-2; the D is unclear. The CDR3 loop spans 16 amino acids. In germline, CDR1 is SGHAT, CDR2 FQDESV (reference sequence). V shed 5 bases and J shed 6 bases, with 22 bases lying between them. The CDR3 coding sequence is TGTGCCAGCAGCGTAAATGCGGGCGTGGGTGGCGATGGCTACACCTTC. Its translation is CASSVNAGVGGDGYTF.

The V and J genes are TRBV2 and TRBJ1-2; D is undetermined. This CDR3 has 13 amino acids. Germline V lookup: CDR1 SNHLY, CDR2 FYNNEI. V lost 6 bases to trimming and J lost 2 bases, with 10 bases between them. The CDR3 loop is CASSRTDNYGYTF. CDR3 in DNA: TGTGCCAGCAGCAGAACAGACAACTATGGCTACACCTTC.

The chain is built from TRBV4-2 and TRBJ1-2; weak D call: TRBD1 (5 bases). The germline V gene encodes CDR1 LGHNA and CDR2 YNFKEQ. This CDR3 contains 13 residues. V gave up 4 bases and J gave up 7 bases, with 13 bases separating them. CDR3 nucleotide sequence: TGTGCCAGCAGCCTTGGGGACGGGAGTGGCTACACCTTC. Its protein is CASSLGDGSGYTF.

The chain carries TRBV5-4 and TRBJ2-1, with 14 bases matching TRBD2. The CDR3 sequence is 19 residues long. Losses at the gene ends were 4 bases for V and 2 bases for J; bases not matched to a gene: 11. Germline loops: CDR1 SGHNT, CDR2 YYREEE (reference sequence). CDR3 DNA sequence: TGTGCCAGCAGCCCCGGGACTAGCGGGGGACCAATAACCTACAATGAGCAGTTCTTC. This sequence encodes CASSPGTSGGPITYNEQFF.

The CDR3 protein is CASSIVGRAYEQYF. The CDR3 DNA reads as TGTGCCAGTAGTATTGTGGGGAGAGCCTACGAGCAGTACTTC. The gene calls are TRBV19 and TRBJ2-7; TRBD2 is a possible D gene (5 bases). The CDR3 totals 14 residues. V was cut by 3 bases and J by 2 bases, with 11 bases left in between. Germline V gene sequence: CDR1 LNHDA, CDR2 SQIVND (reference sequence).

This sequence joins TRBV5-1 and TRBJ2-3; no clear D. The V end was cut by 0 bases, the J end by 3 bases, with 5 bases between. Germline V gene data show CDR1 as SGHRS and CDR2 as YFSETQ. The CDR3 is 13 amino acids. The CDR3: CASSLAYTDTQYF. CDR3 nucleotides: TGCGCCAGCAGCTTGGCCTATACAGATACGCAGTATTTT.

This sequence joins TRBV7-9 and TRBJ2-7, with 7 nucleotides matching TRBD1. Germline V gene lookup returns CDR1 SEHNR and CDR2 FQNEAQ (reference sequence). Trimming at V came to 6 bases and at J to 3 bases, leaving 14 bases not matched to a gene. The CDR3 contains 16 residues. The CDR3 nucleotides read TGTGCCAGCAGTTCCATCCGGACAGGCGGCCTCTACGAGCAGTACTTC. This gives the protein CASSSIRTGGLYEQYF.

The V and J genes are TRBV18 and TRBJ1-1, with D unclear. CDR1 is KGHSH and CDR2 is LQKENI in the germline V gene. There are 13 residues in the CDR3. V was shortened by 3 bases and J by 0 bases, with 5 bases between the two germline ends. CDR3 sequence: CASSPLMNTEAFF. In DNA form, the CDR3 reads TGTGCCAGCTCACCCCTTATGAACACTGAAGCTTTCTTT. Filled out from reference TRBV18 and TRBJ1-1, the complete variable domain reads NAGVMQNPRHLVRRRGQEARLRCSPMKGHSHVYWYRQLPEEGLKFMVYLQKENIIDESGMPKERFSAEFPKEGPSILRIQQVVRGDSAAYFCASSPLMNTEAFFGQGTRLTVV.

The chain uses TRBV4-3 and TRBJ2-7; 9 positions agree with TRBD1. The V and J ends lost 1 base and 3 bases, in that order; junction bases with no gene match: 4. The CDR3 sequence is 15 residues long. Germline CDR1 reads LGHNA; CDR2 reads YSLEER. CDR3 protein: CASSQAPGQGYEQYF. For the CDR3, the DNA is TGCGCCAGCAGCCAAGCCCCGGGACAGGGCTACGAGCAGTACTTC.

The chain is built from TRBV6-5 and TRBJ2-7; D possibly corresponds to TRBD1 (6 bases). V lost 8 bases to trimming and J lost 1 base, with 18 bases between them. Per germline, CDR1 MNHEY and CDR2 SVGAGI. The CDR3 contains 15 residues. The CDR3 DNA sequence: TGTGCCAGCGTCTTCGCCAGGGGCCCTTCCTACGAGCAGTACTTC. It translates to CASVFARGPSYEQYF.

This sequence joins TRBV6-5 and TRBJ1-4, with D possibly matching TRBD1 (5 bases). Germline lookup yields CDR1 MNHEY and CDR2 SVGAGI. Trimming stripped 2 bases from V and 0 bases from J, with 7 bases between. The CDR3 sequence is 15 residues long. The CDR3 bases are TGTGCCAGCAGTTACGACAGCGCAACTAATGAAAAACTGTTTTTT. This translates into CASSYDSATNEKLFF.